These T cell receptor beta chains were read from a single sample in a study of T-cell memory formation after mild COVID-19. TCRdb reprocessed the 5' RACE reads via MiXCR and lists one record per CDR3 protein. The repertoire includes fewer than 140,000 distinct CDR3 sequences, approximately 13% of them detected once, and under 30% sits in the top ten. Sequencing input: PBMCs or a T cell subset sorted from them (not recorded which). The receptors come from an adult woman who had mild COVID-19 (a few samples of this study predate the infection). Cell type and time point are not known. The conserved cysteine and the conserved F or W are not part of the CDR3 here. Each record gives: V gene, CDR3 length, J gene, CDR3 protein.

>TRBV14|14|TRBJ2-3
ASSRIITRYTDTQY
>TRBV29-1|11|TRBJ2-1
SVRSGAGNEQF
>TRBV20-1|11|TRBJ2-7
SARDSAGPEQY
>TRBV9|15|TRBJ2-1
ASSANGKAGTYNEQF
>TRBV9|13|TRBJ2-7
ASSVGTGNSYEQY
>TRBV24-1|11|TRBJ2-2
ATRDAGTGELF
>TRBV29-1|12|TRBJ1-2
SVEDWTGGYGYT
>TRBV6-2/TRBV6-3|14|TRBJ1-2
ASSYVELGQGYGYT
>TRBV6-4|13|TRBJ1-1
ASPLAFRENTEAF
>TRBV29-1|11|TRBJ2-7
SVTSDISYEQY
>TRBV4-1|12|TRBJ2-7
ASSQESRFYEQY
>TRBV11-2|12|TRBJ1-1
ASSFDTSNTEAF
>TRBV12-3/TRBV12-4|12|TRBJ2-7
ASSLFGGSYEQY
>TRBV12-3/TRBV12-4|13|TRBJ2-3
ASRDRGPVTDTQY
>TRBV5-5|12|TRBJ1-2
ASSSDRRVFGYT
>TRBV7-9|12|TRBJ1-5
ASSLIDSNQPQH
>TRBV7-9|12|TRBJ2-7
ASSELGRGYEQY
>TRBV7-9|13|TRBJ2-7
ASSQRVAGESEQY
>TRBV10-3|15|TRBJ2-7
AISEPTIAGELYEQY
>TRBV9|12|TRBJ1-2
ASSQTTGVYGYT
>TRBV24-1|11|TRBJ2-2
ATSGPGSGELF
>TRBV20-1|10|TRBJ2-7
SAGTESYEQY
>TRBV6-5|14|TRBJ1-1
ASSYSISTRNTEAF
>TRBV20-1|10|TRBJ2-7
SATPASYEQY
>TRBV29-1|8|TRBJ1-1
SVEVTEAF
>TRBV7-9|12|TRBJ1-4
ASSLTGKNEKLF
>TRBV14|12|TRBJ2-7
ASSRQTETYEQY
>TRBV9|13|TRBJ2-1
ASSVDSGANNEQF
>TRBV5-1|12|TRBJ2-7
ASSRDRTSYEQY
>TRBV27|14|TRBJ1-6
ASREGQGRINSPLH
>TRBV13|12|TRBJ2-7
ASSSRQGNHEQY
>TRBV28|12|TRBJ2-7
ASRDNDSPGEQY
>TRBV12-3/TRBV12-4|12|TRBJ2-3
ASRLQGSTDTQY
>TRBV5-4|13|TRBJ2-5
ASSLRTGGEETQY
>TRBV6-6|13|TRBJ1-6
ASSSRATANSPLH
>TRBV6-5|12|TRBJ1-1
ASSRGQEGQEAF
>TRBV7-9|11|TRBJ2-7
ASSWGQSYEQY
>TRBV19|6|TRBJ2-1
ASRGGF
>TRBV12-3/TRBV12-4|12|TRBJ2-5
ASSQGTILETQY
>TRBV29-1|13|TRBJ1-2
SVEDPRGLNYGYT
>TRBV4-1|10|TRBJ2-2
ASSPVGGELF
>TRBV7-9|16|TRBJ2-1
ASSFPTSGGLSGNEQF
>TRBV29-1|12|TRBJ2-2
SATGGSNTGELF
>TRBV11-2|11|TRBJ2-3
ASSFGAEDTQY
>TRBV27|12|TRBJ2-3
ASSFTPGTDTQY
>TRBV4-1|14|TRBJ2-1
ASSQGDRGTYNEQF
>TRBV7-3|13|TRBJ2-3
ASSPGTGGWDTQY
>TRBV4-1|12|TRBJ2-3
ASSQWTGSDTQY
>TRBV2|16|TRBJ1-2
ASSDQVLRDRDTYGYT
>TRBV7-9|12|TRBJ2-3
ASTITQGRDTQY
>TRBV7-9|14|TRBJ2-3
ASSTPTARHANTQY
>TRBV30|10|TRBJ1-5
AAGGRQGAQH
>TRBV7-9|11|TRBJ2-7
ASSSAGGLEQY